This T cell receptor (beta chain) was sequenced in a study of human T cells and chemical hapten exposure. At the level of the study: Skin on the upper inner arm, 2 cm by 2 cm in size, was sensitized with 2% DPC. TCR yields per sample varied, mainly owing to small pooled library volume differences. Study-level results: Controls formed significantly fewer large CDR3 similarity clusters than expanded TCRs did.

Time point noted: pre-sensitization, week 0. As to treatment: therapeutic diphenylcyclopropenone sensitization with weekly scalp DPC. Every donor had alopecia and was 18 to 70 years old; all were suitable for DPC. TCRdb independently ran MiXCR on the RACE reads; one entry per CDR3 protein. Of 150,000 to 200,000 distinct CDR3 sequences listed, around 30% were seen once; the top ten hold less than 3.5%. The CDR3 is 14 residues long. Unmatched junction bases numbered 8, after V lost 5 bases and J lost 5 bases. CDR1 and CDR2 (germline): SNHLY, FYNNEI. Concerning this clonotype: What it binds is unknown.

The chain is built from TRBV2 and TRBJ1-1; 7 bases match TRBD1. Source: whole blood, taken in connection with sensitization to the hapten diphenylcyclopropenone (DPC). The TCR comes from a woman younger than 45 with alopecia areata. Some clones in this sample may be carry-over from other donors' samples. The CDR3 reads CASSIKQGSTEAFF. As DNA, the CDR3 is TGTGCCAGCAGTATAAAACAGGGGAGTACTGAAGCTTTCTTT.